Listed below are T cell receptor beta chains from one sample, sequenced in a study of blood T cell repertoires in COVID-19. Assay: immunoSEQ multiplex PCR; the TCRdb copy retains only in-frame clones and omits some. The profile shows 100,000 to 150,000 clones, over 75% of them singletons. Material for sequencing was peripheral blood. These TCRs come from a woman older than 75 with acute or convalescent COVID-19. Each CDR3 is given with its conserved first and last residue. Fields, in order: clone size, D gene, J gene, V gene, CDR3 DNA, CDR3 protein. D genes are given only for firm matches. Expanded clones are given a class, and other clones once, few, many or no size at all.

. | TRBD1 | TRBJ2-3 | TRBV4-3 | TGCGCCAGCAGCCAAGAGGGACAGGGAGCAGATACGCAGTATTTT | CASSQEGQGADTQYF
. | TRBD1 | TRBJ1-3 | TRBV28 | TGTGCCAGCAACTCAGGGGGCTCTGGAAACACCATATATTTT | CASNSGGSGNTIYF
. | TRBD1 | TRBJ2-4 | TRBV10-3 | TGTGCCATCAGTGAGTCCCGACAGGGGGCTTACATTCAGTACTTC | CAISESRQGAYIQYF
. | TRBD2 | TRBJ2-2 | TRBV2 | TGTGCCAGCAGGGGAGGGCGGGCGGTCACCGGGGAGCTGTTTTTT | CASRGGRAVTGELFF
. | . | TRBJ1-1 | TRBV4-1 | TGCGCCAGCAGCCAAGTTGACCTTCGGGACACAACGCCCATGAACACTGAAGCTTTCTTT | CASSQVDLRDTTPMNTEAFF
. | . | TRBJ1-6 | TRBV5-5 | TGTGCCAGCAGCTTGGGAGCTAATTCACCCCTCCACTTT | CASSLGANSPLHF
. | TRBD1 | TRBJ1-1 | TRBV5-1 | TGCGCCAGCAGCCTGGGACAGGAGAACACTGAAGCTTTCTTT | CASSLGQENTEAFF
once | . | TRBJ2-2 | TRBV7-7 | TGTGCCAGCAGTTCCACAGGGATAGGAGGCACCGGGGAGCTGTTTTTT | CASSSTGIGGTGELFF
. | TRBD1 | TRBJ2-5 | TRBV2 | TGTGCCAACCTAGGACAGGGGCAAGAGACCCAGTACTTC | CANLGQGQETQYF
. | TRBD1 | TRBJ1-1 | TRBV5-4 | TGTGCCAGCAGCTCCCGGGACAGGCTGAACACTGAAGCTTTCTTT | CASSSRDRLNTEAFF
. | . | TRBJ2-1 | TRBV3-1/TRBV3-2 | TGTGCCAGCAGCCAAGATTTCATCGACAGGTGGGTTTTTTCCTCCTACAATGAGCAGTTCTTC | CASSQDFIDRWVFSSYNEQFF
. | . | TRBJ2-2 | TRBV7-2 | TGTGCCAGCAGCTTAGGACTAGGGAACACCGGGGAGCTGTTTTTT | CASSLGLGNTGELFF
. | . | TRBJ1-2 | TRBV5-5 | TGTGCCAGCAGCTTGGGCCTCGGGGACTATGGCTACACCTTC | CASSLGLGDYGYTF
. | . | TRBJ1-5 | TRBV2 | TGTGCCAGCAGTCCTGAGGCTCAGCCCCAGCATTTT | CASSPEAQPQHF
. | . | TRBJ1-1 | TRBV7-9 | TGTGCCAGCAGCTACTCGGGTTCTGAAGCTTTCTTT | CASSYSGSEAFF
. | TRBD1 | TRBJ2-2 | TRBV28 | TGTGCCAGCAGTTTTCAAAACAGGGGGCAAACCCCGAACACCGGGGAGCTGTTTTTT | CASSFQNRGQTPNTGELFF
few | TRBD1 | TRBJ1-5 | TRBV6-1 | TGTGCCAGCATTGACACGACAGGGAAAAAGGGCAATCAGCCCCAGCATTTT | CASIDTTGKKGNQPQHF
few | TRBD1 | TRBJ2-7 | TRBV9 | TGTGCCAGCAGCGCCGGGACAGGGGGAACCGAGCAGTACTTC | CASSAGTGGTEQYF
. | . | TRBJ2-5 | TRBV6-5 | TGTGCCACCATCAGGGGCGCTGCAGGGGAAGAGACCCAGTACTTC | CATIRGAAGEETQYF
. | . | TRBJ1-3 | TRBV4-3 | TGCGCCAGCAGCCAAGGGGGGGCTGGAAACACCATATATTTT | CASSQGGAGNTIYF
. | . | TRBJ1-5 | TRBV7-9 | TGTGCCAGCAGCTTAGAGGTGGGGGGAGTTCTACAGCCCCAGCATTTT | CASSLEVGGVLQPQHF
. | TRBD1 | TRBJ1-5 | TRBV27 | TGTGCCAGCAGTCCCCGGACAGGCCCAAATCAGCCCCAGCATTTT | CASSPRTGPNQPQHF
. | TRBD1 | TRBJ1-2 | TRBV19 | TGTGCCAGTAGTCTGACGGGACAGGGAGGGTATGGCTACACCTTC | CASSLTGQGGYGYTF
once | TRBD1 | TRBJ1-2 | TRBV2 | TGTGCCAGCAGTGTGACAGGGCACTATGGCTACACCTTC | CASSVTGHYGYTF
. | . | TRBJ2-2 | TRBV28 | TGTGCCAGCAGTTTGGTTGGCAAGAACACCGGGGAGCTGTTTTTT | CASSLVGKNTGELFF
. | . | TRBJ1-2 | TRBV5-1 | TGCGCCAGCAGCCCTCGGGGGGACTATGGCTACACCTTC | CASSPRGDYGYTF
few | . | TRBJ1-2 | TRBV4-1 | TGCGCCAGCAGCCAAGTAGGGGGCTATGGCTACACCTTC | CASSQVGGYGYTF
. | TRBD1 | TRBJ1-2 | TRBV5-1 | TGCGCCAGCAGCCCAACCCAAAACCGGGACAGGGTGAATGGCTACACCTTC | CASSPTQNRDRVNGYTF
. | . | TRBJ1-4 | TRBV19 | TGTGCCAGTAGTATATTTCGGGGGGCCGGGAGTGAAAAACTGTTTTTT | CASSIFRGAGSEKLFF
. | . | TRBJ1-2 | TRBV7-9 | TGTGCCAGCAGCTTATCGGGGGAGGGGTATGGCTACACCTTC | CASSLSGEGYGYTF
. | TRBD1 | TRBJ2-2 | TRBV5-1 | TGCGCCAGCAGCAAGGGACAGGCCCCGAACACCGGGGAGCTGTTTTTT | CASSKGQAPNTGELFF
. | . | TRBJ1-1 | TRBV24-1 | TGTGCCACCACCCACGGGGAGAACACTGAAGCTTTCTTT | CATTHGENTEAFF
. | . | TRBJ1-1 | TRBV6-5 | TGTGCCAGCAGGGGTGCCACGGGCGGGAGCACTGAAGCTTTCTTT | CASRGATGGSTEAFF
. | TRBD1 | TRBJ1-4 | TRBV5-1 | TGCGCCAGCAAGCCCTTACAGGGGCCAGTAGAAAAACTGTTTTTT | CASKPLQGPVEKLFF
few | . | TRBJ2-2 | TRBV27 | TGTGCCAGCAGCGCCCTGGGGCAGCCGAACACCGGGGAGCTGTTTTTT | CASSALGQPNTGELFF
. | . | TRBJ1-1 | TRBV4-3 | TGCGCCAGCAGCCAAGATATCAGGGGTGAAGCTTTCTTT | CASSQDIRGEAFF
. | TRBD1 | TRBJ1-6 | TRBV7-2 | TGTGCCAGCAGCCCCCGGACAGGGTTTAATTCACCCCTCCACTTT | CASSPRTGFNSPLHF
. | TRBD1 | TRBJ1-3 | TRBV6-6 | TGTGCCAGCAGGCAGACAGGGGGCGCGGAAAACACCATATATTTT | CASRQTGGAENTIYF
few | TRBD1 | TRBJ1-2 | TRBV11-2 | TGTGCCACCTCAAGGGGGCCATATGGCTACACCTTC | CATSRGPYGYTF
. | TRBD1 | TRBJ2-6 | TRBV3-1/TRBV3-2 | TGTGCCAGCAGCCAAGGACCAGGGGGTGGGGCCAACGTCCTGACTTTC | CASSQGPGGGANVLTF
. | . | TRBJ1-1 | TRBV20-1 | TGCGCCTGCGGACAGACTGAAGCTTTCTTT | CACGQTEAFF
. | TRBD1 | TRBJ2-1 | TRBV5-1 | TGCGCCAGCAGCCCCGGACAGGGGCAGGACAATGAGCAGTTCTTC | CASSPGQGQDNEQFF
. | . | TRBJ1-2 | TRBV6-5 | TGTGCCAGCACCCCGGGGGGTCTATCTAACTATGGCTACACCTTC | CASTPGGLSNYGYTF
. | TRBD1 | TRBJ2-2 | TRBV19 | TGTGCCAGTGAGGGACAGGCGAAGAACACCGGGGAGCTGTTTTTT | CASEGQAKNTGELFF
. | TRBD1 | TRBJ1-5 | TRBV7-2 | TGTGCCAGCAGCTCCCGACAGGGGTTCAATCAGCCCCAGCATTTT | CASSSRQGFNQPQHF
. | TRBD1 | TRBJ1-4 | TRBV27 | TGTGCCAGCAGAGGACAGGGGGTTGGTGAAAAACTGTTTTTT | CASRGQGVGEKLFF
. | . | TRBJ1-1 | TRBV9 | TGTGCCAGCAGCGGGGGAGGAATGAACACTGAAGCTTTCTTT | CASSGGGMNTEAFF
once | TRBD1 | TRBJ1-1 | TRBV7-6 | TGTGCCAGCAGCATGTCGAGGGGGCTGGGCACTGAAGCTTTCTTT | CASSMSRGLGTEAFF
few | TRBD1 | TRBJ1-2 | TRBV28 | TGTGCCAGCAGCTCGGGACAGGGACGGTACACCTTC | CASSSGQGRYTF
. | . | TRBJ1-1 | TRBV19 | TGTGCCAGTAGTTCCCGGGCCTGGGGCCTGAACACTGAAGCTTTCTTT | CASSSRAWGLNTEAFF
few | . | TRBJ2-3 | TRBV7-2 | TGTGCCAGCAGCGTTAGCAGAGATACGCAGTATTTT | CASSVSRDTQYF
. | TRBD1 | TRBJ2-2 | TRBV9 | TGTGCCACCTCGGGACAGGGGCGATCGGGGAACACCGGGGAGCTGTTTTTT | CATSGQGRSGNTGELFF